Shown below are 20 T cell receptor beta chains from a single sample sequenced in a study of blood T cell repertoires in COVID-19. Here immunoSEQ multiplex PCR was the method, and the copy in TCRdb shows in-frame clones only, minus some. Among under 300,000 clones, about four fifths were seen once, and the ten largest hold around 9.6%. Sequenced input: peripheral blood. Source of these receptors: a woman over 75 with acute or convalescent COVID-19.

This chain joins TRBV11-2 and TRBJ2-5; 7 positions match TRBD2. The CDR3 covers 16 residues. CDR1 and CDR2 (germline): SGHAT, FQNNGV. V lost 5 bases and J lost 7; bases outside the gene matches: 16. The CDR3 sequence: CASSGEGKWWGVTQYF. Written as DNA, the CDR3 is TGTGCCAGCAGCGGGGAGGGAAAGTGGTGGGGGGTGACCCAGTACTTC.

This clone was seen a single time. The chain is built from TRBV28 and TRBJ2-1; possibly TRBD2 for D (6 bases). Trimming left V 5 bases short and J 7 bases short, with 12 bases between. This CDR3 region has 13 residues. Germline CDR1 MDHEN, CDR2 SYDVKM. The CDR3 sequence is CASSVGGRNEQFF. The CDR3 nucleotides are TGTGCCAGCAGTGTGGGGGGACGGAATGAGCAGTTCTTC.

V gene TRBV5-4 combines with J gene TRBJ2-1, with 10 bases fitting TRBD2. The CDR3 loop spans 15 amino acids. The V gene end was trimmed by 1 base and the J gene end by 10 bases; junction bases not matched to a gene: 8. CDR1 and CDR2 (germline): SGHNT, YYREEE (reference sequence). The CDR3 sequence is CASSLMASGGREQFF. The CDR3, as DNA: TGTGCCAGCAGCTTGATGGCTAGCGGGGGACGGGAGCAGTTCTTC.

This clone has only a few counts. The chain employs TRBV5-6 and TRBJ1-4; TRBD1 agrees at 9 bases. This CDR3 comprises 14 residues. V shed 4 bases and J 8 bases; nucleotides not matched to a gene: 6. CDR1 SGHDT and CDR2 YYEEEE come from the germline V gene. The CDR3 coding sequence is TGTGCCAGCAGCCGGACAGGGGATGAAGAAAAACTGTTTTTT. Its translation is CASSRTGDEEKLFF.

The DNA for the CDR3 is TGTGCCAGCTCACCACCGTCAGGGACAACCAATCAGCCCCAGCATTTT. Translation: CASSPPSGTTNQPQHF. The chain combines TRBV18 with TRBJ1-5; the D gene is possibly TRBD1 (6 bases). The CDR3 length is 16 residues. Looked up from germline, CDR1 is KGHSH and CDR2 is LQKENI. V gave up 0 bases and J gave up 3 bases, with 12 bases separating them.

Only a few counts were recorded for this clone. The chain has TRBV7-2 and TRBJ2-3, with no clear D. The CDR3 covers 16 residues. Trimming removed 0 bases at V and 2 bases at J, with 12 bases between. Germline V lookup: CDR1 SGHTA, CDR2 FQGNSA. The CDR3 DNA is TGTGCCAGCAGCTTAGCAGACTTCGCCGCCACAGATACGCAGTATTTT. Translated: CASSLADFAATDTQYF.

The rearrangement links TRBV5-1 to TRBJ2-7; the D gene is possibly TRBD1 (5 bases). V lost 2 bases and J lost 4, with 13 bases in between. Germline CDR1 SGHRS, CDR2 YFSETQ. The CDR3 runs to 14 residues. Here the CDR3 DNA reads TGCGCCAGCAGCTTCGAAGGGGAATCGTACGAGCAGTACTTC. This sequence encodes CASSFEGESYEQYF.

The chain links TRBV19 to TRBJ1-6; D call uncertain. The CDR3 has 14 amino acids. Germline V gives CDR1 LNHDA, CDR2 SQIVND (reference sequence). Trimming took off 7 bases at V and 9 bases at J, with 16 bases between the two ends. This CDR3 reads CASNDPSRGSPLHF. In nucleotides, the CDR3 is TGTGCCAGTAATGACCCATCGAGAGGTTCACCCCTCCACTTT.

CDR3 protein: CASSFDRNQETQYF. The CDR3 DNA follows: TGTGCCAGCAGTTTCGACAGGAACCAAGAGACCCAGTACTTC. The rearrangement joins TRBV28 to TRBJ2-5, with D possibly TRBD1 on 6 matching bases. CDR3 length equals 14 residues. V was trimmed by 3 bases and J by 0 bases, leaving 8 bases between them. The germline gives CDR1 MDHEN, CDR2 SYDVKM. Together with reference TRBV28 and TRBJ2-5, the CDR3 gives the full variable domain: DVKVTQSSRYLVKRTGEKVFLECVQDMDHENMFWYRQDPGLGLRLIYFSYDVKMKEKGDIPEGYSVSREKKERFSLILESASTNQTSMYLCASSFDRNQETQYFGPGTRLLVL.

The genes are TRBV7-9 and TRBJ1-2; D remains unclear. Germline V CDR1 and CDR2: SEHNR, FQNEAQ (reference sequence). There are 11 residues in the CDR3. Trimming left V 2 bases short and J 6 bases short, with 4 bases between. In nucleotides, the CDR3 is TGTGCCAGCAGCTTACAGGATGGCTACACCTTC. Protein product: CASSLQDGYTF.

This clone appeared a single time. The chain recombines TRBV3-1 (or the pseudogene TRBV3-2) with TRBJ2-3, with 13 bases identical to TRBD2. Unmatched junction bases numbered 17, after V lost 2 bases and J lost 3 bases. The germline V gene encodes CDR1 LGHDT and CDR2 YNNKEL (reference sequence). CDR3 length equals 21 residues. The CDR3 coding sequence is TGTGCCAGCAGCCAATACTCGACTAGCGGGGGGCCGAACATCGGGACAGATACGCAGTATTTT. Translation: CASSQYSTSGGPNIGTDTQYF.

The CDR3 loop reads CTSSQRQGRNTGELFF. CDR3 coding DNA: TGCACCAGCAGCCAGCGGCAGGGTCGGAACACCGGGGAGCTGTTTTTT. The chain couples TRBV1 to TRBJ2-2; the table gives TRBD1 as D, unverified against the DNA. TRBV1 is noted as a pseudogene. The CDR3 is 16 amino acids.

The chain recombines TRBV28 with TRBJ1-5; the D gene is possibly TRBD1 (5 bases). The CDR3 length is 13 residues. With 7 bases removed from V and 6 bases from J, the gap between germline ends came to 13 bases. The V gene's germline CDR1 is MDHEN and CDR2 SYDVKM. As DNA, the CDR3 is TGTGCCAGCAACCCAGGGCTAAGTCAGCCCCAGCATTTT. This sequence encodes CASNPGLSQPQHF.

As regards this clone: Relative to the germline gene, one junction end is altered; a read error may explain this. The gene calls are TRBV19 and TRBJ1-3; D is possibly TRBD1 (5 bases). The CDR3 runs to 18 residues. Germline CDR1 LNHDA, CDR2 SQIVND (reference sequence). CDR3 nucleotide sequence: TGTGCCAGCAGTAGGGACTTTACGCCCCGGAGCTCTGGAAACACCATATATTTT. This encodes CASSRDFTPRSSGNTIYF. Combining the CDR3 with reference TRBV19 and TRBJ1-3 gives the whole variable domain DGGITQSPKYLFRKEGQNVTLSCEQNLNHDAMYWYRQDPGQGLRLIYYSQIVNDFQKGDIAEGYSVSREKKESFPLTVTSAQKNPTAFYLCASSRDFTPRSSGNTIYFGEGSWLTVV.

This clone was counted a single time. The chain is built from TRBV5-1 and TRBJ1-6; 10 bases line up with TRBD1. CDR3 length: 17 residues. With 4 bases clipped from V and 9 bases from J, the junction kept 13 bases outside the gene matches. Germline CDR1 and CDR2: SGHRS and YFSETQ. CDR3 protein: CASSPRGQGSVGSPLHF. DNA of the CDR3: TGCGCCAGCAGCCCCAGGGGACAGGGGTCCGTCGGTTCACCCCTCCACTTT.

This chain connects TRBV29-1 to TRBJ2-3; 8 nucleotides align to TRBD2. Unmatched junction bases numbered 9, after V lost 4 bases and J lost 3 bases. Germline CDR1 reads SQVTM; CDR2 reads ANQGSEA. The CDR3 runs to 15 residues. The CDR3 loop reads CSVAGSGGITDTQYF. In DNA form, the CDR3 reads TGCAGCGTTGCGGGTTCGGGGGGGATTACAGATACGCAGTATTTT.

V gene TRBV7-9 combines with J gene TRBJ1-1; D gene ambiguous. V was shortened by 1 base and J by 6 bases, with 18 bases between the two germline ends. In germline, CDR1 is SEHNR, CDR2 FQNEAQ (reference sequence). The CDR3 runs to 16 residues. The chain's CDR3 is CASSLGAGPLGPEAFF. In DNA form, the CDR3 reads TGTGCCAGCAGCTTAGGAGCAGGCCCCTTGGGCCCTGAAGCTTTCTTT. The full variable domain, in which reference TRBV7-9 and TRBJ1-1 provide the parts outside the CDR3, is DTGVSQNPRHKITKRGQNVTFRCDPISEHNRLYWYRQTLGQGPEFLTYFQNEAQLEKSRLLSDRFSAERPKGSFSTLEIQRTEQGDSAMYLCASSLGAGPLGPEAFFGQGTRLTVV.

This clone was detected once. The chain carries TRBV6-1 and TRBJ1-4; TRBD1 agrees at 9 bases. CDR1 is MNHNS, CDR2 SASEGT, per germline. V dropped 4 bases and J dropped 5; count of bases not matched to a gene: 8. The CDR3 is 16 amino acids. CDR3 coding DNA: TGTGCCAGCAGTGTCCCGGGACAGGGACGGAATGAAAAACTGTTTTTT. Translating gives CASSVPGQGRNEKLFF.

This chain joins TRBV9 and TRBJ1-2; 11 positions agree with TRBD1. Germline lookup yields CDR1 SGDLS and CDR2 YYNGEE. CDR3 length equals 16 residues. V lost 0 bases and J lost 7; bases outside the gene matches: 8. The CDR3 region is CASSVATGQGAFGYTF. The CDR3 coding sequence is TGTGCCAGCAGCGTAGCCACTGGACAGGGGGCGTTTGGCTACACCTTC.

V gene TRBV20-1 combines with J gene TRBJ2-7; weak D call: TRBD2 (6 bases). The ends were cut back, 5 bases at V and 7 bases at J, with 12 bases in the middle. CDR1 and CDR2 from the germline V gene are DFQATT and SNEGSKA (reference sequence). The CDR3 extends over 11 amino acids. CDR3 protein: CSAGPRDEQYF. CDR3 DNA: TGCAGTGCTGGGCCGCGGGATGAGCAGTACTTC.